The 8 T cell receptor delta chains in this list originate from one sample, sequenced in a study of Vδ1+ human thymocytes. Overall study results and limits: Thymic TRG and TRD repertoires appeared highly polyclonal, with Gaussian CDR3 length distributions.

These receptors are not linked to any known antigen. The template was reverse-transcribed extracted RNA. The CDR3 regions were amplified by multiplex PCR from V-gene primers to a constant-region primer. TCRdb applied CATT to the multiplex PCR reads for clone calling. The data contain 50,000 to 60,000 delta-chain clones, about 14% of them singletons. Sequenced material: Vdelta1+ gamma-delta thymocytes from the thymus. As to subset: FACS-sorted CD3+ TCRalphabeta- TCRVdelta1+ TCRVdelta2- thymocytes. These receptors originate from a girl younger than two who had congenital heart surgery.

This clone was recorded a few times. An end of the junction differs from the germline gene, which may be a read error. The chain employs TRDV1 and TRDJ1; D is perhaps TRDD2 or TRDD3 (7 bases each). Looked up from germline, CDR1 is TSWWSYY and CDR2 is QGS. There are 18 residues in the CDR3. CDR3 region: CALGESSYLGETTDKLIF. CDR3 DNA: TGTGCTCTTGGGGAAAGTTCCTACTTGGGGGAAACTACCGATAAACTCATCTTC.

V gene TRDV1 combines with J gene TRDJ1; 11 bases line up with TRDD3. Per the germline V gene, CDR1 is TSWWSYY and CDR2 is QGS. The length of the CDR3 is 21 residues. The junction had 16 bases not matched to a gene; V was cut back by 0 bases and J by 1 base. CDR3 sequence reads: CALGELTPSGWGIHGTDKLIF. The CDR3 DNA reads TGTGCTCTTGGGGAACTCACTCCCTCGGGCTGGGGGATACATGGCACCGATAAACTCATCTTT.

The chain links TRDV1 to TRDJ1; 9 bases fit TRDD3. Germline trimming cut 0 bases from V and 0 bases from J; bases unmatched to any gene: 14. In germline, CDR1 is TSWWSYY, CDR2 QGS. The CDR3 has 20 amino acids. CDR3 coding DNA: TGTGCTCTTGGGGAACTCCCAGAATCCTCTGGGGGATCGTACACCGATAAACTCATCTTT. It codes for CALGELPESSGGSYTDKLIF.

V and J are TRDV1 and TRDJ1, with 7 nucleotides matching TRDD3. Germline-derived CDR1 and CDR2 are TSWWSYY and QGS. The J segment lost 2 bases and the V segment lost 0 bases, leaving 9 bases of the junction unmatched. This CDR3 spans 17 amino acids. DNA for the CDR3: TGTGCTCTTGGGGAACTAGTACCAAGGGGGGATACCGATAAACTCATCTTT. It is translated as CALGELVPRGDTDKLIF.

The J gene is TRDJ1, the V gene TRDV1; TRDD3 matches at 11 bases. V lost 0 bases to trimming and J lost 0 bases; unmatched junction nucleotides: 12. The CDR3 is made up of 20 amino acids. Germline CDR1 is TSWWSYY and CDR2 is QGS. CDR3 loop: CALGELDPRLGDKYTDKLIF. CDR3 in DNA: TGTGCTCTTGGGGAACTTGACCCTCGACTGGGGGATAAGTACACCGATAAACTCATCTTT.

This chain connects TRDV1 to TRDJ1; a possible D gene is TRDD2 (5 bases). V lost 0 bases, J lost 0 bases, and 20 bases lay in between. The CDR3 runs to 19 residues. The V gene's germline CDR1 is TSWWSYY and CDR2 QGS. The CDR3: CALGELLAPTRMYTDKLIF. As DNA, the CDR3 is TGTGCTCTTGGGGAACTTTTAGCCCCTACTAGGATGTACACCGATAAACTCATCTTT.

With respect to this clone: It is unclear where the CDR3 begins or ends on the DNA, so no DNA is shown, and the CDR3 is as TCRdb lists it. The genes are TRAV29/DV5 and TRDJ1; TRDD3 is the table's D call, not checked against the DNA. Germline loops: CDR1 NSMFDY, CDR2 ISSIKDK. The CDR3 spans 22 amino acids, including both terminal residues. CDR3 amino acids: CSVLLCSKIGLAQYWGSVKLIF.

This clone was detected only a few times. The chain links TRDV1 to TRDJ1; the D gene could be TRDD2 or TRDD3 (6 bases each). The CDR3 is made up of 19 amino acids. Germline V lookup: CDR1 TSWWSYY, CDR2 QGS. With 2 bases removed from V and 0 bases from J, the gap between germline ends came to 22 bases. The CDR3 DNA follows: TGTGCTCTTGGGGAAAGTCCTACGGGGGAACCCTCGTACACCGATAAACTCATCTTT. Translation gives CALGESPTGEPSYTDKLIF.